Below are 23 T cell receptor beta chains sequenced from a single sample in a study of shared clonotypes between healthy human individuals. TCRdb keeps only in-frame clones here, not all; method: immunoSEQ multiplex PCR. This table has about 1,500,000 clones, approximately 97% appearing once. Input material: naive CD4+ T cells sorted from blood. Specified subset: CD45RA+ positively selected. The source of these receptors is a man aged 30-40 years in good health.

CDR3 DNA sequence: TGCAGCGTTGAAAGAGGGGAATCCATTTATGGCTACACCTTC. Translating it yields CSVERGESIYGYTF. This chain joins TRBV29-1 and TRBJ1-2, with a tentative D call TRBD1 (5 bases). In germline, CDR1 is SQVTM, CDR2 ANQGSEA. The CDR3 runs 14 residues. V was trimmed by 2 bases and J by 5 bases, leaving 15 bases between them.

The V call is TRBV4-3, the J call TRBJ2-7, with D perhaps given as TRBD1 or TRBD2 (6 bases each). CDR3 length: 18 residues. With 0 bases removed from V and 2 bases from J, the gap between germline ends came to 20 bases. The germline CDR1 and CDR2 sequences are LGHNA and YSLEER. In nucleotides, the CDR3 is TGCGCCAGCAGCCAAGAATTATCCGTGGGGGGCAGGGCCTACGAGCAGTACTTC. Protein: CASSQELSVGGRAYEQYF.

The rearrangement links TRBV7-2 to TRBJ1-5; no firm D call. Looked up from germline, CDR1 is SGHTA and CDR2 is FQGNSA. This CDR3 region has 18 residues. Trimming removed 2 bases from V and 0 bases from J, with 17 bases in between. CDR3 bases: TGTGCCAGCAGCTTATGGCCCCCGGCAACCGCTAGCAATCAGCCCCAGCATTTT. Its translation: CASSLWPPATASNQPQHF.

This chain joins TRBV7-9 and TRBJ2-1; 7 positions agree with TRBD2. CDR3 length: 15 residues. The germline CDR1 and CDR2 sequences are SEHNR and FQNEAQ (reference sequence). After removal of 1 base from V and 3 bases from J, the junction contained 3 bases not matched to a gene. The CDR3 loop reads CASSLVASGYNEQFF. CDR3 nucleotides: TGTGCCAGCAGCTTAGTAGCTAGCGGCTACAATGAGCAGTTCTTC.

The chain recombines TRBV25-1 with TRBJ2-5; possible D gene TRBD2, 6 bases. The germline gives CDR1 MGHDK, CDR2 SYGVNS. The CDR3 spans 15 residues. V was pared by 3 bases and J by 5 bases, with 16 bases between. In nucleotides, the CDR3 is TGTGCCAGCAGTGAGATTCGGGGTGGGAGGGAGACCCAGTACTTC. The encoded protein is CASSEIRGGRETQYF.

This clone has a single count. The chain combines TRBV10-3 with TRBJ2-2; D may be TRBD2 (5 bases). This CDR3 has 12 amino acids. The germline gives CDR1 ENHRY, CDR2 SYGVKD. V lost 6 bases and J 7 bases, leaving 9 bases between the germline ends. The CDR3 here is CAIRTSFGELFF. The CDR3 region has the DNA TGTGCCATCAGAACTAGTTTCGGGGAGCTGTTTTTT.

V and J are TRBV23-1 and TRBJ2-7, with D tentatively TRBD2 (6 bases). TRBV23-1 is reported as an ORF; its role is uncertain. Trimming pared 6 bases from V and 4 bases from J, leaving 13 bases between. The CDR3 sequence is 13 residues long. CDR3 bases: TGCGCCAGCAGGCCGGGAGTTACGTACGAGCAGTACTTC. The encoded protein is CASRPGVTYEQYF.

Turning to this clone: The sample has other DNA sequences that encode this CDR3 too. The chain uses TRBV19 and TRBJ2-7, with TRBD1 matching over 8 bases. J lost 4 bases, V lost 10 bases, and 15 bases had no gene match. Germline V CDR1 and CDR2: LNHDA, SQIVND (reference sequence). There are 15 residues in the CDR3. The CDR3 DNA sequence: TGTGCCACTAACACCAGGGGACAGGAGGGATACGAGCAGTACTTC. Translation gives CATNTRGQEGYEQYF.

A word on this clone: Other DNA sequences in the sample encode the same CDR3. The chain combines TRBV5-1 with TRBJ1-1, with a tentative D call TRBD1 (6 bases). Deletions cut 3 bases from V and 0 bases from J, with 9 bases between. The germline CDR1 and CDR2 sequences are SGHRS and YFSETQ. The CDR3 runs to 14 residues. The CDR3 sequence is CASSSQGMNTEAFF. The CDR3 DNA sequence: TGCGCCAGCAGCTCACAGGGTATGAACACTGAAGCTTTCTTT.

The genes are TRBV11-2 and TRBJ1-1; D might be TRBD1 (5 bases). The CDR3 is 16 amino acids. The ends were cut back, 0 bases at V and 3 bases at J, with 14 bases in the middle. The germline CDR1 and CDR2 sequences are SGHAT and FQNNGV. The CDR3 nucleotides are TGTGCCAGCAGCTTAGAACGGGGCACCACCTACACTGAAGCTTTCTTT. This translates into CASSLERGTTYTEAFF.

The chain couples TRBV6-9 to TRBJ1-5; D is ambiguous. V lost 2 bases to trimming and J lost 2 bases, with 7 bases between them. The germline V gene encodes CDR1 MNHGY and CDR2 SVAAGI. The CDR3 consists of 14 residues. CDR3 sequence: CASSYPRGNQPQHF. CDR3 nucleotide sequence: TGTGCCAGCAGTTATCCCCGCGGCAATCAGCCCCAGCATTTT.

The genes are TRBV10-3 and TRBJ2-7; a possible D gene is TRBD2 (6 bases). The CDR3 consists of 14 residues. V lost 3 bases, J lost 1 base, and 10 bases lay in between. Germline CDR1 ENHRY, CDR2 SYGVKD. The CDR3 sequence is CAISDASVSYEQYF. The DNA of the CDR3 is TGTGCCATCAGTGACGCTAGCGTATCCTACGAGCAGTACTTC.

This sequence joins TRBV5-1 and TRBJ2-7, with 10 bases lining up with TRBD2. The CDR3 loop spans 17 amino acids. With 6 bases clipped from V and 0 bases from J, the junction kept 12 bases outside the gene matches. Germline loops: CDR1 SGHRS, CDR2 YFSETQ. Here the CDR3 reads CASTGGSGRPSSYEQYF. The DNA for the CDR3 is TGCGCCAGCACGGGGGGTAGCGGGAGGCCGAGCTCCTACGAGCAGTACTTC.

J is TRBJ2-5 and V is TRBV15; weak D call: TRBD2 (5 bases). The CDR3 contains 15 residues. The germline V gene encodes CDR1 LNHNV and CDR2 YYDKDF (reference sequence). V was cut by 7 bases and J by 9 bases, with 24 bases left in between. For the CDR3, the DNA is TGTGCCACCACTTCGAGAGGGCCGGGCATTCGGGCCCAGTACTTC. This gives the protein CATTSRGPGIRAQYF.

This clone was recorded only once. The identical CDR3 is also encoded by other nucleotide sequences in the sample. As DNA, the CDR3 is TGTGCCAGCAGCTTTAGCGGGACCTCCACAGATACGCAGTATTTT. Its translation is CASSFSGTSTDTQYF. V and J are TRBV7-9 and TRBJ2-3; the match to TRBD2 covers 8 bases. With 3 bases clipped from V and 2 bases from J, the junction kept 4 bases outside the gene matches. Germline loops: CDR1 SEHNR, CDR2 FQNEAQ (reference sequence). This CDR3 contains 15 residues.

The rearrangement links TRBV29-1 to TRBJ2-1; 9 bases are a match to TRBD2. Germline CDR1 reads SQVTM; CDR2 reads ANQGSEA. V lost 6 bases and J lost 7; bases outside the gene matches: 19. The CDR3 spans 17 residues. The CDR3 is CSVGPSGWRLAANEQFF. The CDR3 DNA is TGCAGCGTCGGTCCGTCCGGATGGAGACTAGCGGCTAATGAGCAGTTCTTC.

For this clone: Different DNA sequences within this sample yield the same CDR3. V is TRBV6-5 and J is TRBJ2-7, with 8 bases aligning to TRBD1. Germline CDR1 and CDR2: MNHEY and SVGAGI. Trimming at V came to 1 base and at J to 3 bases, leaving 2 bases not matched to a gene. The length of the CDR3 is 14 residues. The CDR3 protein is CASSYYRGSYEQYF. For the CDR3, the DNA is TGTGCCAGCAGTTACTACAGGGGGAGCTACGAGCAGTACTTC.

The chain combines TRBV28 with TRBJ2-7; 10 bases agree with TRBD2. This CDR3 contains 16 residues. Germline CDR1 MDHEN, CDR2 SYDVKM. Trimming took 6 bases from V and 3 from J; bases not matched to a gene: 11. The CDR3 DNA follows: TGTGCCAGCAGGCGCATTATAGCGGGGGGTTTCTACGAGCAGTACTTC. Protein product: CASRRIIAGGFYEQYF.

The CDR3 loop reads CASSWTSGRKSEQYF. CDR3 coding DNA: TGTGCCAGCAGTTGGACTAGCGGGAGGAAGTCCGAGCAGTACTTC. V is TRBV6-1 and J is TRBJ2-7, with 14 bases identical to TRBD2. There are 15 residues in the CDR3. Trimming at V came to 5 bases and at J to 6 bases, leaving 6 bases not matched to a gene. Germline lookup yields CDR1 MNHNS and CDR2 SASEGT.

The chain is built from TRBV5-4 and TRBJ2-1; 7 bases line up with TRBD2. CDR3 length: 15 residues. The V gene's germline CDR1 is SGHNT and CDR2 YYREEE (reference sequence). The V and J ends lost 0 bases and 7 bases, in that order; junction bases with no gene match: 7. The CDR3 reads CASSLGGSGGNEQFF. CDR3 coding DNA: TGTGCCAGCAGCTTGGGCGGGAGTGGGGGTAATGAGCAGTTCTTC.

The CDR3 reads CASSIGLAASYNEQFF. The CDR3, as DNA: TGCGCCAGCAGCATCGGACTAGCGGCCTCCTACAATGAGCAGTTCTTC. The chain links TRBV5-1 to TRBJ2-1, with TRBD2 matching 10 bases. Germline V gene data show CDR1 as SGHRS and CDR2 as YFSETQ. J gave up 0 bases and V 4 bases, and 4 bases lay outside the gene matches. The length of the CDR3 is 16 residues.

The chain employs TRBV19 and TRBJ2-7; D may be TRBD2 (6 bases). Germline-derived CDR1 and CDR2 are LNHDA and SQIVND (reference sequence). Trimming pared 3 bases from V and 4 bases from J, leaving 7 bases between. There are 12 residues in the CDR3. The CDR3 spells CASSIAGYEQYF. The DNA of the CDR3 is TGTGCCAGTAGTATTGCGGGATACGAGCAGTACTTC.

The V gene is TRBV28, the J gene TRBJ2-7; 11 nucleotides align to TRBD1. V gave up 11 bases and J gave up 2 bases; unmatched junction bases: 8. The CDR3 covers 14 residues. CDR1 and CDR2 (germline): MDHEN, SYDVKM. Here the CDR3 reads CAHSGDRGTYEQYF. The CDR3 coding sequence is TGTGCCCACAGCGGGGACAGGGGGACCTACGAGCAGTACTTC.